Listed below are T cell receptor beta chains from one sample, sequenced in a study of T cells in Graves' hyperthyroidism and ophthalmopathy. TCRdb redid the calling of the multiplex PCR reads with MiXCR, one entry per CDR3 protein. The sample includes around 500,000 distinct CDR3 sequences, 15% to 20% of them seen just once. Sequencing was done on a sample of blood. All receptors derive from a woman younger than 45 with Graves' ophthalmopathy. The CDR3 runs from the conserved cysteine through the conserved F or W. Fields, in order: V gene, D gene, J gene, clone size, CDR3 protein, CDR3 DNA. A D gene is named only where the DNA matches it firmly. For some rows the clone size is stated as once, few or many, or as a class when expanded; others skip it.

>TRBV20-1|-|TRBJ2-1|few
CSASPRGHNNEQFF
TGCAGTGCTAGCCCCCGGGGGCATAACAATGAGCAGTTCTTC
>TRBV6-5|TRBD1|TRBJ1-2|few
CASSYSAGGLYGYTF
TGTGCCAGCAGTTACTCGGCAGGGGGTCTCTATGGCTACACCTTC
>TRBV12-3/TRBV12-4|-|TRBJ1-1|many
CASSLSDRPEAFF
TGTGCCAGCAGTTTGTCCGACCGCCCTGAAGCTTTCTTT
>TRBV6-2/TRBV6-3|TRBD1|TRBJ1-6|few
CASSYWTGRNSPLHF
TGTGCCAGCAGTTACTGGACAGGGAGGAATTCACCCCTCCACTTT
>TRBV14|TRBD2|TRBJ2-3|few
CASSQRWTSGRDTQYF
TGTGCCAGCAGCCAACGATGGACTAGCGGGAGGGATACGCAGTATTTT
>TRBV3-1|TRBD1|TRBJ1-4|many
CASSQWTGDNEKLFF
TGTGCCAGCAGCCAATGGACAGGAGATAATGAAAAACTGTTTTTT
>TRBV6-1|TRBD1|TRBJ1-2|few
CASGARGNGYTF
TGTGCCAGCGGGGCCAGGGGGAATGGCTACACCTTC
>TRBV9|-|TRBJ2-3|few
CASSVEETDWGDTQYF
TGTGCCAGCAGCGTAGAAGAGACCGACTGGGGGGATACGCAGTATTTT
>TRBV7-9|-|TRBJ1-4|-
CASSSRRTNEKLFF
TGTGCCAGCAGCTCGAGACGGACTAATGAAAAACTGTTTTTT
>TRBV6-6|-|TRBJ2-2|many
CASSYVDVNTGELFF
TGTGCCAGCAGTTACGTGGATGTCAACACCGGGGAGCTGTTTTTT
>TRBV5-5|TRBD2|TRBJ2-5|many
CASVPSVSGGYQETQYF
TGTGCCAGCGTACCTAGCGTATCCGGGGGGTACCAAGAGACCCAGTACTTC
>TRBV3-1|-|TRBJ1-1|-
CASGQDRVGTEAFF
TGTGCCAGCGGCCAAGATCGGGTCGGCACTGAAGCTTTCTTT
>TRBV5-1|-|TRBJ1-1|few
CASSFPAENTEAFF
TGTGCCAGCAGCTTTCCAGCTGAAAACACTGAAGCTTTCTTT
>TRBV7-2|-|TRBJ2-5|many
CASSLVVGQETQYF
TGTGCCAGCAGCTTAGTGGTCGGGCAAGAGACCCAGTACTTC